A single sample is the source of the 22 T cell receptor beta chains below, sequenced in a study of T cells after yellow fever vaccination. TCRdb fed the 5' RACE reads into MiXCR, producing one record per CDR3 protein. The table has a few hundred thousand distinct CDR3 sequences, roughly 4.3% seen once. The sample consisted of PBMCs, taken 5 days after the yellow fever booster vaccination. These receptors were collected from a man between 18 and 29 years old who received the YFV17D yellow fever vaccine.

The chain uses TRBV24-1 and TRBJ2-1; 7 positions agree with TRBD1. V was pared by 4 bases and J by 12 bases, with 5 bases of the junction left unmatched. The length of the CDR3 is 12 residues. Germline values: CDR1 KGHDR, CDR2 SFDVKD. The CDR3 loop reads CATSEWDSRQFF. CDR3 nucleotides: TGTGCCACCAGTGAGTGGGACAGTCGGCAGTTCTTC.

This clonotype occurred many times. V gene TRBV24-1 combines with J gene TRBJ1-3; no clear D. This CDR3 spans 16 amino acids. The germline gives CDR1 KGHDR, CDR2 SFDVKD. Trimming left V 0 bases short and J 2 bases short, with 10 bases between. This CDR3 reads CATSDLAEPPGNTIYF. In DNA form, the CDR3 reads TGTGCCACCAGTGATTTGGCAGAACCTCCTGGAAACACCATATATTTT.

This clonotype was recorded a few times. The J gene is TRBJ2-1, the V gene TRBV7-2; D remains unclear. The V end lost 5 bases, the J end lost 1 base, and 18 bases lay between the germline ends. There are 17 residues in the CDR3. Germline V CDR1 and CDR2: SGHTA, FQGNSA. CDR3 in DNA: TGTGCCAGCAGCCAAGACGTGAGCGCCCGTTCCTACAATGAGCAGTTCTTC. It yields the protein CASSQDVSARSYNEQFF.

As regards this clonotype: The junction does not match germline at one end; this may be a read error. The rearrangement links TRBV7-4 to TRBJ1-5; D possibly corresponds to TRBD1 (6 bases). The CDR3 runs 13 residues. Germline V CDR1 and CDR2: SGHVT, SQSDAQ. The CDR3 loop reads CASSKDSTQTQQF. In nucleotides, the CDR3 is TGTGCCAGCAGCAAGGACAGCACTCAGACCCAGCAGTTT.

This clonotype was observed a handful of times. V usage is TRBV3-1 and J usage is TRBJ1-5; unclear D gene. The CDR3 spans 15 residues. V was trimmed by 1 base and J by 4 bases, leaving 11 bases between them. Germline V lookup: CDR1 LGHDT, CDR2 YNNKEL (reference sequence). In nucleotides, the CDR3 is TGTGCCAGCAGCCAAGGAGCACAGTCAAATCAGCCCCAGCATTTT. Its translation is CASSQGAQSNQPQHF.

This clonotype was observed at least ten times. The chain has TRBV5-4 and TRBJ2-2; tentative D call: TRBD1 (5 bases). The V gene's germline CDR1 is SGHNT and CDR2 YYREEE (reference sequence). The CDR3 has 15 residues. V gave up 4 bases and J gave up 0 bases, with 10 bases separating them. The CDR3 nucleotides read TGTGCCAGCAGCCCCCGCAGGGCGAACACCGGGGAGCTGTTTTTT. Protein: CASSPRRANTGELFF.

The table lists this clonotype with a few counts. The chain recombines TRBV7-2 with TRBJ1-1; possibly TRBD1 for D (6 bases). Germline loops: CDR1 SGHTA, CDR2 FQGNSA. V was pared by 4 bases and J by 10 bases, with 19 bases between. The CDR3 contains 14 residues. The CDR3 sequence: CASSSSPQGRGAFF. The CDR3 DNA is TGTGCCAGCAGCTCAAGCCCACAGGGACGGGGAGCTTTCTTT.

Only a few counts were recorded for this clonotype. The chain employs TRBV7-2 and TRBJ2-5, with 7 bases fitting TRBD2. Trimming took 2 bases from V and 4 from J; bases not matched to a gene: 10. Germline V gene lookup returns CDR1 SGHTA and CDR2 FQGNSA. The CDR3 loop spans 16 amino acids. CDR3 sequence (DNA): TGTGCCAGCAGCTTAATCTATACGCCGGGGGGAGAGACCCAGTACTTC. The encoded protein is CASSLIYTPGGETQYF.

The CDR3 coding sequence is TGTGCCAGTATTCAGTCTGCAGGGCCAAACACTGAAGCTTTCTTT. Translation: CASIQSAGPNTEAFF. J is TRBJ1-1 and V is TRBV19; D perhaps matches TRBD1 (5 bases). From germline, CDR1 is LNHDA and CDR2 SQIVND (reference sequence). This CDR3 has 15 amino acids. The germline V and J ends were trimmed by 7 bases and 2 bases, with 17 bases remaining between them.

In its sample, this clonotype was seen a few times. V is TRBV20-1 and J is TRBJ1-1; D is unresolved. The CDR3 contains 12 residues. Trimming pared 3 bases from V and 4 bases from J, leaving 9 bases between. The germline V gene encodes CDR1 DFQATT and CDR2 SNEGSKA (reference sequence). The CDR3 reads CSASYWGTEAFF. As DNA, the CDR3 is TGCAGTGCTAGTTACTGGGGCACTGAAGCTTTCTTT.

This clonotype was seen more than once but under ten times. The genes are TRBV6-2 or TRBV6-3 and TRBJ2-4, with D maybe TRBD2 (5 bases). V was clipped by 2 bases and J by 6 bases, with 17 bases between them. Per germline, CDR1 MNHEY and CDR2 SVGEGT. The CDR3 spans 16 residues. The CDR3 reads CASSYPRTGVSNIQYF. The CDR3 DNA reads TGTGCCAGCAGTTACCCAAGGACTGGAGTTTCAAACATTCAGTACTTC.

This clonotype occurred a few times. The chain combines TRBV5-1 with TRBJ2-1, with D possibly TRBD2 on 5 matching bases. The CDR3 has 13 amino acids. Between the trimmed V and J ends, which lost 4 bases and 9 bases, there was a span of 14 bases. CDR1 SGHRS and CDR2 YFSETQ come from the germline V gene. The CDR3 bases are TGCGCCAGCAGCCTACTGGCCGAGGGTGAGCAGTTCTTC. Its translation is CASSLLAEGEQFF.

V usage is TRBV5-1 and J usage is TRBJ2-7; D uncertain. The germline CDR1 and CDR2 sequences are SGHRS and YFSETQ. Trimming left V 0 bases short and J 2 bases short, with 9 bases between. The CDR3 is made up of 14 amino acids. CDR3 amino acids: CASSLDSLAYEQYF. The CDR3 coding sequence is TGCGCCAGCAGCTTGGACAGCCTGGCCTACGAGCAGTACTTC. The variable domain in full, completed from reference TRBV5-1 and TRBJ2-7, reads KAGVTQTPRYLIKTRGQQVTLSCSPISGHRSVSWYQQTPGQGLQFLFEYFSETQRNKGNFPGRFSGRQFSNSRSEMNVSTLELGDSALYLCASSLDSLAYEQYFGPGTRLTVT.

CDR3 protein: CASSLGQHPNTGELFF. As DNA, the CDR3 is TGTGCCAGCAGCTTAGGGCAGCACCCGAACACCGGGGAGCTGTTTTTT. This chain connects TRBV7-7 to TRBJ2-2; no definite D call. This CDR3 is built from 16 residues. V gave up 1 base and J gave up 0 bases, with 9 bases separating them. The germline V gene has CDR1 SSHAT and CDR2 FNYEAQ (reference sequence).

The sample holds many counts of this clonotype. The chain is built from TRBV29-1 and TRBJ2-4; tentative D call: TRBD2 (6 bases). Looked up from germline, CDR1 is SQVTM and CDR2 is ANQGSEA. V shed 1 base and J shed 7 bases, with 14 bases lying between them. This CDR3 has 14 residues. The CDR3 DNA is TGCAGCGTTGAAGTAGCTGGGGCGGGGAACATTCAGTACTTC. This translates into CSVEVAGAGNIQYF.

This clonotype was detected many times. The CDR3 sequence is CASSPGSVARGETQYF. DNA of the CDR3: TGTGCCAGCAGTCCTGGTAGTGTAGCACGAGGAGAGACCCAGTACTTC. The chain recombines TRBV6-2 or TRBV6-3 with TRBJ2-5; D uncertain. The CDR3 has 16 amino acids. The ends were cut back, 5 bases at V and 4 bases at J, with 20 bases in the middle. Germline CDR1 and CDR2: MNHEY and SVGEGT.

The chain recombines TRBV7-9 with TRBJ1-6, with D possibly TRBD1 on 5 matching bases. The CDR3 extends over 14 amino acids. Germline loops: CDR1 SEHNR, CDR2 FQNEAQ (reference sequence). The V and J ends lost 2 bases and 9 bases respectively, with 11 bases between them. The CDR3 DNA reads TGTGCCAGCAGCTTAAGACAGTACAGTTCACCCCTCCACTTT. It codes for CASSLRQYSSPLHF.

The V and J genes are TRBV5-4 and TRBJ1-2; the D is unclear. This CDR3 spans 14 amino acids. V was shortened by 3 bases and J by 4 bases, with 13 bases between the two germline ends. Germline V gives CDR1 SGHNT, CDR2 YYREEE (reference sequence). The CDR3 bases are TGTGCCAGCAGCTCACACGGGGTGACCTATGGCTACACCTTC. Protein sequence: CASSSHGVTYGYTF.

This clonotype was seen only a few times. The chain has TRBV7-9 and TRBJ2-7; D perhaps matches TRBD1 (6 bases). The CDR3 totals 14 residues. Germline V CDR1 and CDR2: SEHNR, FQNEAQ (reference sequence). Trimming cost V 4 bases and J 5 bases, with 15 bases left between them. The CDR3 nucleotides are TGTGCCAGCAGCTCATATACAGGGTTCCACGAGCAGTACTTC. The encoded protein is CASSSYTGFHEQYF.

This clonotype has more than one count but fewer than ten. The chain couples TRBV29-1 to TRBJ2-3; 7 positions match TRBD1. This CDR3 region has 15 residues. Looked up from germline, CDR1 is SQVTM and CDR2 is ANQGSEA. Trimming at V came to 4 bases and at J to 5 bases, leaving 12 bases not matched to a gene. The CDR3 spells CSVAGTASDLDTQYF. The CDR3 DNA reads TGCAGCGTTGCCGGGACAGCCTCTGATCTAGATACGCAGTATTTT.

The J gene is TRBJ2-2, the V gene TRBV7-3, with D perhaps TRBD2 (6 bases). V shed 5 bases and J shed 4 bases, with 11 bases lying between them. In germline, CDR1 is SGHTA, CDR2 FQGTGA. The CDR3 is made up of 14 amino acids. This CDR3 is CASSPGVVTGELFF. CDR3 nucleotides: TGTGCCAGCAGCCCGGGAGTAGTCACCGGGGAGCTGTTTTTT.

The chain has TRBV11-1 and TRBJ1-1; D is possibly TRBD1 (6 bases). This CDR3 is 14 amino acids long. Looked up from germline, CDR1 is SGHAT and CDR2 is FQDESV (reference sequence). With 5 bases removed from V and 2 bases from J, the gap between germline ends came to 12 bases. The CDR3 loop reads CASSVYRDNTEAFF. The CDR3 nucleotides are TGTGCCAGCAGCGTATACAGGGATAACACTGAAGCTTTCTTT.